The 7 T cell receptor beta chains given below trace back to one sample, sequenced in a study of T cells in Graves' hyperthyroidism and ophthalmopathy (dated by TCRdb to the late 2010s). The method was multiplex PCR. TCRdb records Illumina HiSeq 2000 as the sequencer. TCR beta CDR3 regions were amplified from RNA transcripts. For the first round of RT-PCR on the TCR CDR3, the HTBI primer set was used together with the Qiagen OneStep RT-PCR kit. The raw public data were reprocessed by TCRdb itself: fastp quality trimming at Q25, MiXCR clonotype calling, in-frame beta chains only. When rows share a CDR3 protein, they turn into one entry using the most common DNA and genes. Within this sample are some 210,000 distinct CDR3 sequences, with 17% of them counted one time only. Roughly 50% of the sample rests with the top ten. The specimen sequenced was blood. The receptors derive from a man in his fifties with Graves' hyperthyroidism.

This clonotype was seen at least ten times. The V gene is TRBV28, the J gene TRBJ1-1, with TRBD1 matching 7 bases. V dropped 8 bases and J dropped 11; count of bases not matched to a gene: 17. Germline V gives CDR1 MDHEN, CDR2 SYDVKM. The CDR3 contains 14 residues. CDR3 nucleotides: TGTGCCAGCCTGGGCAGACAGGGAGGGCGTGTGGCTTTCTTT. This gives the protein CASLGRQGGRVAFF.

In its sample, this clonotype was seen a few times. The gene calls are TRBV30 and TRBJ1-1, with D possibly TRBD1 on 6 matching bases. The CDR3 spans 16 residues. Germline assignment: CDR1 GTSNPN and CDR2 SVGIG (reference sequence). With 0 bases removed from V and 4 bases from J, the gap between germline ends came to 18 bases. This CDR3 is CAWSVRYWTVGTEAFF. Written as DNA, the CDR3 is TGTGCCTGGAGTGTACGATATTGGACAGTCGGCACTGAAGCTTTCTTT.

This clonotype was observed many times. The genes are TRBV6-1 and TRBJ1-6; D is undetermined. This CDR3 is 16 amino acids long. Germline CDR1 is MNHNS and CDR2 is SASEGT. V lost 5 bases and J 0 bases, leaving 11 bases between the germline ends. The CDR3 DNA sequence: TGTGCCAGCAGTTCTTTCCAGAGCTCCTATAATTCACCCCTCCACTTT. This sequence encodes CASSSFQSSYNSPLHF.

At least ten counts were recorded for this clonotype. CDR3 sequence: CASSAGTSGSFSTDTQYF. In DNA form, the CDR3 reads TGTGCCAGCAGTGCCGGGACTAGCGGGAGCTTCAGCACAGATACGCAGTATTTT. This chain links TRBV2 with TRBJ2-3; TRBD2 matches 14 bases. V shed 4 bases, J shed 0 bases, and the junction held 6 bases outside the gene matches. Germline CDR1 is SNHLY and CDR2 is FYNNEI. The CDR3 extends over 18 amino acids.

In DNA, the CDR3 is TGTGCCAGCAGCCAGGGGTCCAGGAAGCCCCTCCACTTT. It specifies CASSQGSRKPLHF. The gene calls are TRBV3-1 and TRBJ1-6; D gene uncertain. V was pared by 3 bases and J by 13 bases, with 13 bases between. The CDR3 has 13 residues. The germline V gene encodes CDR1 LGHDT and CDR2 YNNKEL (reference sequence).

Remarks on this clonotype: One base away lies a much larger clone, so this may be a sequencing read error. The chain couples TRBV5-1 to TRBJ2-1; 14 bases are a match to TRBD2. V lost 4 bases to trimming and J lost 2 bases; unmatched junction nucleotides: 2. This CDR3 contains 16 residues. Germline V gene sequence: CDR1 SGHRS, CDR2 YFSETQ. Here the CDR3 DNA reads TGCGCCAGCAGCCTGGGACTAGCGGGAGCCTACAATGAGCAGTTCTTC. Its protein is CASSLGLAGAYNEQFF.

This chain links TRBV20-1 with TRBJ2-3, with 10 bases aligning to TRBD1. CDR1 is DFQATT and CDR2 is SNEGSKA in the germline V gene (reference sequence). The length of the CDR3 is 15 residues. V shed 3 bases and J 3 bases; nucleotides not matched to a gene: 6. The DNA of the CDR3 is TGCAGTGCTAGCTGGACAGGGGGTGAAACAGATACGCAGTATTTT. Translation: CSASWTGGETDTQYF.